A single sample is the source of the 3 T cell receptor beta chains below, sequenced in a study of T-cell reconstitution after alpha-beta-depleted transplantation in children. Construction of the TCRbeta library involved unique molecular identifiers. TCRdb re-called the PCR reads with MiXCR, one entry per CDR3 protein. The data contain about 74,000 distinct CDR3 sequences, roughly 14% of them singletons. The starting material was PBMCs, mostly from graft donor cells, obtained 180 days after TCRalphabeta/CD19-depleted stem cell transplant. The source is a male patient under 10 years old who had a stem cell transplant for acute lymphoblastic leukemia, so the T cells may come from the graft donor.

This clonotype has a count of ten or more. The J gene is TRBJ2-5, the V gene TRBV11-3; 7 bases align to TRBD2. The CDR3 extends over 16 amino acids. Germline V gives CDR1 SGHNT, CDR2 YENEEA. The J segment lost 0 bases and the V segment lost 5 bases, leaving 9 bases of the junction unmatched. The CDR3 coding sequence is TGTGCCAGCAGCACAGCCGGGACTACCCACCAAGAGACCCAGTACTTC. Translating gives CASSTAGTTHQETQYF.

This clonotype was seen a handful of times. CDR3 sequence reads: CASSGGGNTEAFF. The CDR3 nucleotides read TGTGCCAGCAGCGGAGGCGGGAACACTGAAGCTTTCTTT. The chain links TRBV7-8 to TRBJ1-1; unclear D gene. The CDR3 length is 13 residues. Germline assignment: CDR1 SGHVS and CDR2 FQNEAQ. Trimming removed 5 bases at V and 1 base at J, with 8 bases between.

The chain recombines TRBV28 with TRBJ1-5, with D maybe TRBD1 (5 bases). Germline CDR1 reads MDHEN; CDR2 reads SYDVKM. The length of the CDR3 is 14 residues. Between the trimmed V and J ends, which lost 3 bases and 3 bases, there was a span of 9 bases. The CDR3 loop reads CASSFPGLNQPQHF. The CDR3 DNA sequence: TGTGCCAGCAGTTTTCCAGGGCTCAATCAGCCCCAGCATTTT.